Below are 22 T cell receptor beta chains sequenced from a single sample in a study of a mutant IDH1 vaccine in newly diagnosed glioma. TCRdb's table, derived via immunoSEQ multiplex PCR, lists solely in-frame clones and lacks some. The table records approximately 35,000 clones, approximately 90% of them present only once. Time point: baseline, week 1 (first vaccination visit). Treatment indicated: pre-vaccination baseline after standard-of-care therapy. The sample was PBMCs, taken from a glioma patient treated with radiotherapy, temozolomide or both. The origin of the receptors is a woman aged 40 to 50 with glioma.

In nucleotides, the CDR3 is TGTGCCAGCAGTGGAAGTAGCGGGGGGTCTCAAGAGACCCAGTACTTC. Translation gives CASSGSSGGSQETQYF. The chain recombines TRBV6-1 with TRBJ2-5; 10 nucleotides match TRBD2. CDR3 size: 16 residues. Germline V gives CDR1 MNHNS, CDR2 SASEGT. With 4 bases clipped from V and 2 bases from J, the junction kept 7 bases outside the gene matches.

The chain has TRBV6-5 and TRBJ1-1, with D uncertain. CDR3 length: 13 amino acids. Trimming removed 3 bases at V and 1 base at J, with 6 bases between. The germline gives CDR1 MNHEY, CDR2 SVGAGI. The CDR3 sequence: CASSYARNTEAFF. Written as DNA, the CDR3 is TGTGCCAGCAGTTATGCGCGGAACACTGAAGCTTTCTTT.

The rearrangement joins TRBV6-5 to TRBJ2-3, with D unresolved. Trimming left V 6 bases short and J 1 base short, with 11 bases between. Germline CDR1 reads MNHEY; CDR2 reads SVGAGI. This CDR3 is 14 amino acids long. CDR3: CASSTVSGTDTQYF. The CDR3 DNA sequence: TGTGCCAGCAGCACAGTATCGGGCACAGATACGCAGTATTTT.

The gene calls are TRBV2 and TRBJ1-1; D is unresolved. This CDR3 spans 13 amino acids. Germline V lookup: CDR1 SNHLY, CDR2 FYNNEI. The V end lost 6 bases, the J end lost 6 bases, and 14 bases lay between the germline ends. The CDR3, as DNA: TGTGCCAGCAGAGAAAGAAACAGTGCTGAAGCTTTCTTT. Residues: CASRERNSAEAFF.

The sample holds one count of this clone. This chain uses TRBV18 with TRBJ2-7; tentatively, D is TRBD1 or TRBD2 (5 bases each). Germline V lookup: CDR1 KGHSH, CDR2 LQKENI. The CDR3 contains 12 residues. V dropped 5 bases and J dropped 7 bases, with 12 bases sitting between them. In DNA form, the CDR3 reads TGTGCCAGCTCATGGGACCAACGGGAGCAGTACTTC. Translated: CASSWDQREQYF.

The rearrangement uses TRBV2 and TRBJ2-2, with 10 bases aligning to TRBD2. V was clipped by 7 bases and J by 4 bases; unmatched bases: 3. The CDR3 loop spans 14 amino acids. Germline CDR1 SNHLY, CDR2 FYNNEI. The chain's CDR3 is CASKREGLTGELFF. The CDR3 nucleotides are TGTGCCAGCAAGCGGGAGGGCCTCACCGGGGAGCTGTTTTTT.

The V and J genes are TRBV5-1 and TRBJ1-2; D gene unclear. Trimming took 2 bases from V and 1 from J, leaving 3 bases between them. CDR1 and CDR2 from the germline V gene are SGHRS and YFSETQ. The CDR3 is made up of 12 amino acids. This chain's CDR3 is CASSFDNYGYTF. As DNA, the CDR3 is TGCGCCAGCAGCTTCGATAACTATGGCTACACCTTC.

V and J are TRBV5-4 and TRBJ2-1, with D perhaps assigned TRBD1 or TRBD2 (5 bases each). The V and J ends lost 3 bases and 9 bases respectively, with 22 bases between them. The germline V gene has CDR1 SGHNT and CDR2 YYREEE (reference sequence). The CDR3 contains 16 residues. CDR3 loop: CASSSSGTPLRGEQFF. CDR3 sequence (DNA): TGTGCCAGCAGCTCCTCCGGGACGCCGCTTCGGGGTGAGCAGTTCTTC.

The chain has TRBV19 and TRBJ1-3; D might be TRBD1 (6 bases). The CDR3 runs 14 residues. V gave up 7 bases and J gave up 2 bases, with 12 bases separating them. CDR1 LNHDA and CDR2 SQIVND come from the germline V gene (reference sequence). CDR3 protein: CASTSDSPGNTIYF. DNA of the CDR3: TGTGCCAGTACCTCGGACAGTCCTGGAAACACCATATATTTT.

This sequence joins TRBV5-1 and TRBJ2-2; the match to TRBD1 covers 9 bases. The CDR3 sequence is 17 residues long. The V and J ends lost 4 bases and 5 bases, in that order; junction bases with no gene match: 12. In germline, CDR1 is SGHRS, CDR2 YFSETQ. The CDR3 protein is CASSNPLLTGGTGELFF. The CDR3 DNA reads TGCGCCAGCAGCAACCCTCTACTGACAGGGGGGACCGGGGAGCTGTTTTTT.

V usage is TRBV6-5 and J usage is TRBJ2-7, with D perhaps TRBD1 (6 bases). The CDR3 is 15 residues long. Germline loops: CDR1 MNHEY, CDR2 SVGAGI. V lost 0 bases and J lost 6, with 15 bases in between. CDR3 sequence: CASSYSAQGRREQYF. CDR3 in DNA: TGTGCCAGCAGTTACTCGGCACAGGGACGCCGCGAGCAGTACTTC.

This chain connects TRBV19 to TRBJ1-1; D not certain. This CDR3 comprises 10 residues. The germline gives CDR1 LNHDA, CDR2 SQIVND (reference sequence). V was pared by 9 bases and J by 11 bases, with 13 bases between. In nucleotides, the CDR3 is TGTGCCAGCCCAATGCCTGGGGCTTTCTTT. It is translated as CASPMPGAFF.

The chain recombines TRBV29-1 with TRBJ2-3, with 11 positions matching TRBD2. With V trimmed by 3 bases and J by 0 bases, 5 bases remained unmatched. This CDR3 region has 16 residues. CDR1 and CDR2 (germline): SQVTM, ANQGSEA. CDR3 DNA sequence: TGCAGCGTTGACAAAGGACTAGCGGGTAGCACAGATACGCAGTATTTT. It is translated as CSVDKGLAGSTDTQYF.

This clone appeared a single time. V and J are TRBV19 and TRBJ1-5; weak D call: TRBD1 (5 bases). The germline gives CDR1 LNHDA, CDR2 SQIVND (reference sequence). The CDR3 is made up of 14 amino acids. Trimming took off 7 bases at V and 6 bases at J, with 16 bases between the two ends. The CDR3 nucleotides are TGTGCCAGTACCTTCGTGGGGCCCTCTCAGCCCCAGCATTTT. It specifies CASTFVGPSQPQHF.

The rearrangement uses TRBV4-1 and TRBJ1-2; 7 positions agree with TRBD1. CDR1 is MGHRA, CDR2 YSYEKL, per germline. The V and J ends lost 0 bases and 4 bases, in that order; junction bases with no gene match: 2. This CDR3 contains 14 residues. Here the CDR3 reads CASSQDSGGYGYTF. The CDR3 bases are TGCGCCAGCAGCCAAGATTCAGGGGGCTATGGCTACACCTTC.

DNA for the CDR3: TGCAGCGTAACAGGCGACTCTGGAAACACCATATATTTT. Translated, it gives CSVTGDSGNTIYF. The chain combines TRBV29-1 with TRBJ1-3, with D perhaps matching TRBD1 (5 bases). V lost 6 bases to trimming and J lost 0 bases, with 9 bases between them. Germline-derived CDR1 and CDR2 are SQVTM and ANQGSEA. This CDR3 is built from 13 residues. Full variable domain (outside the CDR3, taken from reference TRBV29-1 and TRBJ1-3): SAVISQKPSRDICQRGTSLTIQCQVDSQVTMMFWYRQQPGQSLTLIATANQGSEATYESGFVIDKFPISRPNLTFSTLTVSNMSPEDSSIYLCSVTGDSGNTIYFGEGSWLTVV.

The V and J genes are TRBV7-6 and TRBJ2-2; TRBD2 agrees at 12 bases. J lost 6 bases, V lost 1 base, and 9 bases had no gene match. The germline V gene encodes CDR1 SGHVS and CDR2 FNYEAQ. The CDR3 totals 18 residues. CDR3 region: CASSLELAGGMSPGELFF. CDR3 nucleotide sequence: TGTGCCAGCAGCTTAGAACTAGCGGGAGGAATGAGTCCCGGGGAGCTGTTTTTT.

The V call is TRBV7-9, the J call TRBJ1-5, with a weak D call TRBD1 (6 bases). Germline V gene lookup returns CDR1 SEHNR and CDR2 FQNEAQ (reference sequence). The CDR3 extends over 15 amino acids. The V end was cut by 1 base, the J end by 6 bases, with 13 bases between. This CDR3 reads CASSLGGAESQPQHF. The CDR3 nucleotides read TGTGCCAGCAGCTTAGGGGGGGCTGAAAGTCAGCCCCAGCATTTT. The whole variable domain, remainder taken from reference TRBV7-9 and TRBJ1-5, is DTGVSQNPRHKITKRGQNVTFRCDPISEHNRLYWYRQTLGQGPEFLTYFQNEAQLEKSRLLSDRFSAERPKGSFSTLEIQRTEQGDSAMYLCASSLGGAESQPQHFGDGTRLSIL.

The chain carries TRBV19 and TRBJ2-7; no definite D call. V was shortened by 8 bases and J by 1 base, with 6 bases between the two germline ends. Germline V gene lookup returns CDR1 LNHDA and CDR2 SQIVND (reference sequence). The CDR3 is 11 amino acids. Here the CDR3 reads CASGVSYEQYF. The CDR3 nucleotides are TGTGCCAGTGGGGTGTCCTACGAGCAGTACTTC.

The chain uses TRBV5-1 and TRBJ2-3; 10 bases are shared with TRBD2. The trim removed 2 bases at V and 4 bases at J, leaving 7 bases unmatched. The CDR3 is 16 residues long. Germline CDR1 is SGHRS and CDR2 is YFSETQ. The CDR3 nucleotides are TGCGCCAGCAGCTTTCTAGCGGGAGATGGCGCAGATACGCAGTATTTT. It codes for CASSFLAGDGADTQYF.

This sequence joins TRBV18 and TRBJ1-1; TRBD1 matches 7 bases. V dropped 1 base and J dropped 9; count of bases not matched to a gene: 17. CDR1 and CDR2 (germline): KGHSH, LQKENI. The CDR3 has 17 amino acids. The CDR3, as DNA: TGTGCCAGCTCACCACGCGTCTTGGGACAGAAGGCTGATCAAGCTTTCTTT. It is translated as CASSPRVLGQKADQAFF.

Only one count was recorded for this clone. The chain links TRBV5-8 to TRBJ2-7; D is possibly TRBD2 (5 bases). CDR3 length equals 16 residues. Germline V gene lookup returns CDR1 SGHTS and CDR2 YDEGEE. Between the trimmed V and J ends, which lost 0 bases and 0 bases, there was a span of 13 bases. CDR3 amino acids: CASSLGGLVNSYEQYF. As DNA, the CDR3 is TGTGCCAGCAGCTTGGGCGGGCTGGTGAACTCCTACGAGCAGTACTTC.